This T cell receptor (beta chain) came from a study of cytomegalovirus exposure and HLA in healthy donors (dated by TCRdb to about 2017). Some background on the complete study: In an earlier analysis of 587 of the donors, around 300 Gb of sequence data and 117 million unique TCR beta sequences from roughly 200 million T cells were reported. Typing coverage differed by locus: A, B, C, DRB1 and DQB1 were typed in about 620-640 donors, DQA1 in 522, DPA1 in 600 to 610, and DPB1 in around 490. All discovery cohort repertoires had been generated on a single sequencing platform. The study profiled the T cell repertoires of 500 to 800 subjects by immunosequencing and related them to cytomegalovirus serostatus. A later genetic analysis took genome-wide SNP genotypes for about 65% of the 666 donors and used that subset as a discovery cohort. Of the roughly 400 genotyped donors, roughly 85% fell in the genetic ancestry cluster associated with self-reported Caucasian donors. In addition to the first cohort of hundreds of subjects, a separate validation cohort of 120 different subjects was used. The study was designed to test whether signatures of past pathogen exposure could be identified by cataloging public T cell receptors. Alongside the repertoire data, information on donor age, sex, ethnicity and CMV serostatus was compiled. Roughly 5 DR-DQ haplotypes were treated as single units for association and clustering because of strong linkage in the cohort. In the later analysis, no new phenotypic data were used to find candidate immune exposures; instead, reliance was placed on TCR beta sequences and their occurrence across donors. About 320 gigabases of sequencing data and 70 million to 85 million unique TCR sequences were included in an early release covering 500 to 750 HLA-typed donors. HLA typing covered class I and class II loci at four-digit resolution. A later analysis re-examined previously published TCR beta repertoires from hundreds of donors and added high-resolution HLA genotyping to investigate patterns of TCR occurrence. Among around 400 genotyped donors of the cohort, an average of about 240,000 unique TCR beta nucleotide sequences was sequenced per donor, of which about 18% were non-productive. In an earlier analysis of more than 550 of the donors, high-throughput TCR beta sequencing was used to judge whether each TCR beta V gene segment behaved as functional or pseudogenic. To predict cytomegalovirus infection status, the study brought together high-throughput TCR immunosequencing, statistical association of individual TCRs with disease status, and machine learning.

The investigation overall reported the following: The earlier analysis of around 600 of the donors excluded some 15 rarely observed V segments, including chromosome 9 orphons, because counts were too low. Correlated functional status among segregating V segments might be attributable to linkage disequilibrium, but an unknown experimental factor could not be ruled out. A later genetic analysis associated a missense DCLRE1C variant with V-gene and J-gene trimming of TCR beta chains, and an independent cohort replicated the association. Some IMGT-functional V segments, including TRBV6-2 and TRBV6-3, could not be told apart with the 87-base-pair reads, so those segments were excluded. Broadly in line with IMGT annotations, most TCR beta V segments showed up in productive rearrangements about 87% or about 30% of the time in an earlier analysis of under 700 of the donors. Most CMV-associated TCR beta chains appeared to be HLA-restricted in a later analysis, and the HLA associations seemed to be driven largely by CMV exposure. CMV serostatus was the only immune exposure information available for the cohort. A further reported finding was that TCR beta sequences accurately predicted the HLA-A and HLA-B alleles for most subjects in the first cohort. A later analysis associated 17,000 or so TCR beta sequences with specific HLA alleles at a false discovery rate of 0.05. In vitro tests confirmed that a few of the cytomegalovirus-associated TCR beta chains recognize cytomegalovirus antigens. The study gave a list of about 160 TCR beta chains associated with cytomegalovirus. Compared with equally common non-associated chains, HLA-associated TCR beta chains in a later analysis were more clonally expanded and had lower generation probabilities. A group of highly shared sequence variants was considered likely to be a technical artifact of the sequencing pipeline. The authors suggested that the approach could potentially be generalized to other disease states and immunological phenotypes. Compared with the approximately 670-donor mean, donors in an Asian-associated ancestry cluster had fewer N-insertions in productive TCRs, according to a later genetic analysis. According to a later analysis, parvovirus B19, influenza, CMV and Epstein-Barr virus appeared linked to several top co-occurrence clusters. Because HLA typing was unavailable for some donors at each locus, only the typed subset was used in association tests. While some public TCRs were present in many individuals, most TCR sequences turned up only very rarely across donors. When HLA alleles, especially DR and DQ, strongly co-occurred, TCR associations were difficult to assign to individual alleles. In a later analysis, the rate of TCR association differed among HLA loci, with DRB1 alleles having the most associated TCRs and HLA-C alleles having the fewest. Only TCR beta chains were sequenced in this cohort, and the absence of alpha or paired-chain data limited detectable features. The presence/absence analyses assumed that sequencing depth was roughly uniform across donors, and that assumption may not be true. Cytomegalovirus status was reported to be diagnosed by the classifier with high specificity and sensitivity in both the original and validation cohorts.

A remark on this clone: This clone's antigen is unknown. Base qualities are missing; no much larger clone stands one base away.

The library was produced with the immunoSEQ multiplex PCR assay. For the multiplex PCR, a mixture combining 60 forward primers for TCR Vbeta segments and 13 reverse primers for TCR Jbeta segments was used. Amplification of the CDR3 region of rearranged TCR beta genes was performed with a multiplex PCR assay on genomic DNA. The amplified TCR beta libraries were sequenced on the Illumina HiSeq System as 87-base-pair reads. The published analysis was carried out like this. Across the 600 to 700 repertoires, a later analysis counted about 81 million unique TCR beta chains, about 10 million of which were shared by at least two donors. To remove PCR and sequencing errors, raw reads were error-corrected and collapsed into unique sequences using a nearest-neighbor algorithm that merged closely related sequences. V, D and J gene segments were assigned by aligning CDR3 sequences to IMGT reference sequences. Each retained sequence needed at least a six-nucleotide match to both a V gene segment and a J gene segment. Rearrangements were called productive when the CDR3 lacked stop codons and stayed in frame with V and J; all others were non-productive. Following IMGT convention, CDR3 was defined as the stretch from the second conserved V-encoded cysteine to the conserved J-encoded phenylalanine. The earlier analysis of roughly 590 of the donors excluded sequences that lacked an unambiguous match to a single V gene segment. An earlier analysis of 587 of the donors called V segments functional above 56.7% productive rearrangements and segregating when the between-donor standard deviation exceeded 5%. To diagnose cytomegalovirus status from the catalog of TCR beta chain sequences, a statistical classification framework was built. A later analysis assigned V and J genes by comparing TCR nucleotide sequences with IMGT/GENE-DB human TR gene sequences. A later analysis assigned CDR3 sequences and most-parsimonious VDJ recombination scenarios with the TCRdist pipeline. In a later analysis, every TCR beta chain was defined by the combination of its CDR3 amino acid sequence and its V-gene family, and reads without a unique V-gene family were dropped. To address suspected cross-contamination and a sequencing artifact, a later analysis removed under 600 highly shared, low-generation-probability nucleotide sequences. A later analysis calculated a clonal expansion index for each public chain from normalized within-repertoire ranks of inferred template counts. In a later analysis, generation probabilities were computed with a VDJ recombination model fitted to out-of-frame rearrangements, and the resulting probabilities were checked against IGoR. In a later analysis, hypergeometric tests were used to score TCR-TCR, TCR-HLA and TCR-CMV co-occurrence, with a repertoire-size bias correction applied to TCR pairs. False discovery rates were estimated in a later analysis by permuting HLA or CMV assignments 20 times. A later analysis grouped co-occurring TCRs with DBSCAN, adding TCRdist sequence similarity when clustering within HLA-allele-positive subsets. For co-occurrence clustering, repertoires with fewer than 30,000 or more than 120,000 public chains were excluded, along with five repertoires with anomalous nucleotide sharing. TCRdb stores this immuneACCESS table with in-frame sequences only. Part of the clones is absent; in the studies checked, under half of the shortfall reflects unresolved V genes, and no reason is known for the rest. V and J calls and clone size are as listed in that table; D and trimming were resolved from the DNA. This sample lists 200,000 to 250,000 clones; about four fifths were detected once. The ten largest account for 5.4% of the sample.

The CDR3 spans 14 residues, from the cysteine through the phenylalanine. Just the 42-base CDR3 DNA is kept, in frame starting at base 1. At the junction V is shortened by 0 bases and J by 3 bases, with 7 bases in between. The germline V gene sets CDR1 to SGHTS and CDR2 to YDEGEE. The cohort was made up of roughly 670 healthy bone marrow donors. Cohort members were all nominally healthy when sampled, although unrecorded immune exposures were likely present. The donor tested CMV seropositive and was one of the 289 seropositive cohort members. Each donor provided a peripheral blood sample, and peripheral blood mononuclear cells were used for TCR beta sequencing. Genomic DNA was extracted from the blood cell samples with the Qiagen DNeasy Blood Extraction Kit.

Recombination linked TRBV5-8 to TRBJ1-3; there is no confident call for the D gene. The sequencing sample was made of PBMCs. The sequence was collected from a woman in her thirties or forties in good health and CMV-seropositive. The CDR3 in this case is CASSLGLGGNTIYF. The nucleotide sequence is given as TGTGCCAGCAGCTTGGGGCTAGGTGGAAACACCATATATTTT. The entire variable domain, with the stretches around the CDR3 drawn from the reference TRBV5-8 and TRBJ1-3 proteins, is EAGVTQSPTHLIKTRGQQATLRCSPISGHTSVYWYQQALGLGLQFLLWYDEGEERNRGNFPPRFSGRQFPNYSSELNVNALELEDSALYLCASSLGLGGNTIYFGEGSWLTVV.